The 24 T cell receptor beta chains below all came from one sample that was sequenced in a study of glioma-infiltrating T cells after dendritic cell vaccination. Indicated time point: after dendritic cell vaccination, including at tumor progression/relapse. Assay used: immunoSEQ multiplex PCR; TCRdb lists only in-frame clones, some missing. The sample shows about 10,000 clones, 81% of them seen only once. The starting material was blood, obtained after dendritic cell vaccination. These receptors were collected from a human donor with glioblastoma.

This clone was counted a single time. The rearrangement links TRBV13 to TRBJ2-2; D is possibly TRBD2 (6 bases). Per germline, CDR1 PRHDT and CDR2 FYEKMQ (reference sequence). There are 14 residues in the CDR3. Deletions cut 5 bases from V and 6 bases from J, with 13 bases between. The CDR3 nucleotides read TGTGCCAGCAGCCCCCAACTAGCCTCCGGGGAGCTGTTTTTT. This gives the protein CASSPQLASGELFF.

The V and J genes are TRBV14 and TRBJ2-7; weak D call: TRBD1 (6 bases). The germline V gene has CDR1 SGHDN and CDR2 FVKESK. The CDR3 loop spans 15 amino acids. The germline V and J ends were trimmed by 4 bases and 4 bases, with 17 bases remaining between them. This CDR3 is CASSPIGTGYYEQYF. In DNA form, the CDR3 reads TGTGCCAGCAGCCCGATTGGTACAGGGTATTACGAGCAGTACTTC.

This chain joins TRBV11-1 and TRBJ2-7; possible D gene TRBD1, 5 bases. Per the germline V gene, CDR1 is SGHAT and CDR2 is FQDESV (reference sequence). The CDR3 covers 13 residues. The V and J ends lost 4 bases and 13 bases respectively, with 20 bases between them. Here the CDR3 DNA reads TGTGCCAGCAGCTCCCCCCCGGGCGGCGGACAATACTTC. Translating gives CASSSPPGGGQYF.

This chain joins TRBV5-1 and TRBJ1-5, with no clear D. CDR1 SGHRS and CDR2 YFSETQ come from the germline V gene. Trimming took off 4 bases at V and 6 bases at J, with 14 bases between the two ends. The CDR3 totals 14 residues. The CDR3 DNA sequence: TGCGCCAGCAGCCCGGCCCCTCGGGGTCAGCCCCAGCATTTT. As protein: CASSPAPRGQPQHF.

The chain employs TRBV6-1 and TRBJ1-1; TRBD1 agrees at 8 bases. The CDR3 extends over 14 amino acids. Germline V gene lookup returns CDR1 MNHNS and CDR2 SASEGT. J lost 8 bases, V lost 0 bases, and 5 bases had no gene match. DNA for the CDR3: TGTGCCAGCAGTGAAGCGCCAGGGGGCCAAGAAGCTTTCTTT. It yields the protein CASSEAPGGQEAFF.

The chain uses TRBV6-6 and TRBJ1-1; D ambiguous. Germline V CDR1 and CDR2: MNHNY, SVGAGI (reference sequence). Trimming took 7 bases from V and 7 from J, leaving 10 bases between them. The CDR3 runs 11 residues. The DNA of the CDR3 is TGTGCCAGCACCAACCAGTTTGAAGCTTTCTTT. Translated: CASTNQFEAFF.

The chain recombines TRBV4-1 with TRBJ2-1; 12 bases map to TRBD2. The CDR3 covers 17 residues. Trimming at V came to 2 bases and at J to 7 bases, leaving 9 bases not matched to a gene. Per germline, CDR1 MGHRA and CDR2 YSYEKL. The CDR3 spells CASSQLTTSGSGNEQFF. The CDR3 region has the DNA TGCGCCAGCAGCCAACTAACGACTAGCGGGAGTGGGAATGAGCAGTTCTTC.

The CDR3 nucleotides are TGTGCCACCAGCAGAGATCTGGGAGAGGGCGGCCTGAATCAGCCCCAGCATTTT. This sequence encodes CATSRDLGEGGLNQPQHF. The chain combines TRBV15 with TRBJ1-5; D is ambiguous. V was shortened by 0 bases and J by 4 bases, with 19 bases between the two germline ends. From germline, CDR1 is LNHNV and CDR2 YYDKDF (reference sequence). The CDR3 spans 18 residues. Complete variable domain (other parts from reference TRBV15 and TRBJ1-5): DAMVIQNPRYQVTQFGKPVTLSCSQTLNHNVMYWYQQKSSQAPKLLFHYYDKDFNNEADTPDNFQSRRPNTSFCFLDIRSPGLGDTAMYLCATSRDLGEGGLNQPQHFGDGTRLSIL.

This rearrangement joins TRBV19 to TRBJ1-2; D possibly corresponds to TRBD1 (5 bases). Germline V CDR1 and CDR2: LNHDA, SQIVND (reference sequence). Deletions cut 5 bases from V and 7 bases from J, with 20 bases between. This CDR3 comprises 15 residues. CDR3 residues: CASSPGTSRGFGYTF. CDR3 bases: TGTGCCAGTAGTCCTGGGACCTCCCGGGGGTTTGGCTACACCTTC.

The table lists this clone with a count of one. V and J are TRBV5-1 and TRBJ2-3, with 12 bases that match TRBD2. J lost 1 base, V lost 6 bases, and 3 bases had no gene match. CDR1 is SGHRS and CDR2 is YFSETQ in the germline V gene. The CDR3 contains 15 residues. The CDR3 region has the DNA TGCGCCAGCAAGAGACTAGCGGGAGGCACAGATACGCAGTATTTT. Its protein product is CASKRLAGGTDTQYF.

The count of this clone is one. The chain uses TRBV9 and TRBJ1-3; a weak D match, TRBD1 (6 bases). Germline values: CDR1 SGDLS, CDR2 YYNGEE. Trimming pared 4 bases from V and 0 bases from J, leaving 14 bases between. The CDR3 spans 16 residues. The CDR3 DNA reads TGTGCCAGCAGCCCGGGGGGGGCCCGCTCTGGAAACACCATATATTTT. It yields the protein CASSPGGARSGNTIYF.

This chain joins TRBV7-6 and TRBJ1-6, with a weak D call TRBD1 (6 bases). V lost 0 bases, J lost 8 bases, and 17 bases lay in between. Germline CDR1 reads SGHVS; CDR2 reads FNYEAQ. The CDR3 covers 17 residues. The CDR3, as DNA: TGTGCCAGCAGCTTAGCTTTGGCAGGGGCAATGCATTCACCCCTCCACTTT. This gives the protein CASSLALAGAMHSPLHF.

V and J are TRBV10-3 and TRBJ2-3; the match to TRBD2 covers 13 bases. This CDR3 contains 18 residues. Germline V lookup: CDR1 ENHRY, CDR2 SYGVKD. With V trimmed by 3 bases and J by 2 bases, 8 bases remained unmatched. CDR3 in amino acids: CAISDPPGLAGDTDTQYF. Written as DNA, the CDR3 is TGTGCCATCAGTGACCCCCCTGGACTAGCGGGAGACACAGATACGCAGTATTTT.

The chain combines TRBV15 with TRBJ2-3; D perhaps matches TRBD2 (5 bases). The CDR3 spans 15 residues. The V and J ends lost 8 bases and 0 bases respectively, with 15 bases between them. Per the germline V gene, CDR1 is LNHNV and CDR2 is YYDKDF (reference sequence). For the CDR3, the DNA is TGTGCCACCTCTAGGTTAGCGTCAAGCACAGATACGCAGTATTTT. This gives the protein CATSRLASSTDTQYF.

Here the CDR3 reads CASRQTGGLVREQYF. The CDR3 nucleotides read TGTGCCAGCAGACAGACAGGGGGCCTCGTCCGCGAGCAGTACTTC. The chain joins TRBV28 to TRBJ2-7; 10 nucleotides align to TRBD1. V was pared by 6 bases and J by 6 bases, with 11 bases of the junction left unmatched. Germline CDR1 is MDHEN and CDR2 is SYDVKM. The CDR3 covers 15 residues.

About this clone itself: This sample includes further DNA sequences coding for the same CDR3. This chain joins TRBV6-5 and TRBJ2-7; D possibly corresponds to TRBD1 (6 bases). Germline CDR1 and CDR2: MNHEY and SVGAGI. V was trimmed by 4 bases and J by 6 bases, leaving 10 bases between them. This CDR3 is built from 12 residues. CDR3 nucleotides: TGTGCCAGCAGTTTGGGGGCCGGCGAGCAGTACTTC. This translates into CASSLGAGEQYF.

The chain joins TRBV2 to TRBJ2-7; the D gene is possibly TRBD2 (6 bases). Germline V gene data show CDR1 as SNHLY and CDR2 as FYNNEI. The CDR3 sequence is 14 residues long. The germline V and J ends were trimmed by 10 bases and 4 bases, with 20 bases remaining between them. CDR3 in DNA: TGTGCCATCAATAATCGGGGGAAGTTTTACGAGCAGTACTTC. Encoded protein: CAINNRGKFYEQYF.

The chain has TRBV5-1 and TRBJ2-7, with 8 bases identical to TRBD2. The CDR3 has 18 amino acids. The trim removed 3 bases at V and 3 bases at J, leaving 17 bases unmatched. Germline CDR1 reads SGHRS; CDR2 reads YFSETQ. The CDR3 region has the DNA TGCGCCAGCAGCTGGGACCGGGACGGGGGGGCTTATAGCTACGAGCAGTACTTC. Its protein product is CASSWDRDGGAYSYEQYF.

This clone came up a few times. This chain links TRBV6-1 with TRBJ2-1; 9 bases are shared with TRBD2. CDR3 length equals 15 residues. V shed 4 bases, J shed 9 bases, and the junction held 10 bases outside the gene matches. Germline V gene lookup returns CDR1 MNHNS and CDR2 SASEGT. The CDR3 spells CASSVAGTSPAEQFF. As DNA, the CDR3 is TGTGCCAGCAGTGTAGCCGGGACTAGCCCGGCTGAGCAGTTCTTC.

J is TRBJ2-4 and V is TRBV15, with 9 bases fitting TRBD2. V was pared by 0 bases and J by 0 bases, with 9 bases of the junction left unmatched. Germline V CDR1 and CDR2: LNHNV, YYDKDF (reference sequence). This CDR3 contains 19 residues. The CDR3 sequence is CATSRDSSSGKLAKNIQYF. The CDR3 DNA reads TGTGCCACCAGCAGAGATTCTTCTAGCGGGAAGTTAGCCAAAAACATTCAGTACTTC. Looking up the rest from reference TRBV15 and TRBJ2-4 gives the full variable domain: DAMVIQNPRYQVTQFGKPVTLSCSQTLNHNVMYWYQQKSSQAPKLLFHYYDKDFNNEADTPDNFQSRRPNTSFCFLDIRSPGLGDTAMYLCATSRDSSSGKLAKNIQYFGAGTRLSVL.

The chain's CDR3 is CASSPRRGSGYTF. In nucleotides, the CDR3 is TGTGCCAGCTCACCTAGGCGGGGTTCTGGCTACACCTTC. V usage is TRBV18 and J usage is TRBJ1-2; D not certain. Deletions cut 3 bases from V and 7 bases from J, with 12 bases between. The CDR3 consists of 13 residues. Germline CDR1 and CDR2: KGHSH and LQKENI.

The rearrangement links TRBV7-2 to TRBJ2-3; weak D call: TRBD2 (5 bases). Trimming took off 0 bases at V and 6 bases at J, with 16 bases between the two ends. Germline CDR1 and CDR2: SGHTA and FQGNSA. The CDR3 consists of 16 residues. The CDR3: CASSLAPGMFSDTQYF. In nucleotides, the CDR3 is TGTGCCAGCAGCTTAGCTCCGGGGATGTTTTCGGATACGCAGTATTTT.

The chain uses TRBV5-8 and TRBJ2-2; TRBD2 is a possible D gene (6 bases). The ends were cut back, 4 bases at V and 0 bases at J, with 10 bases in the middle. This CDR3 contains 15 residues. CDR1 is SGHTS and CDR2 is YDEGEE in the germline V gene. This CDR3 is CASSPRGANTGELFF. CDR3 nucleotides: TGTGCCAGCAGCCCACGCGGGGCGAACACCGGGGAGCTGTTTTTT.

This chain joins TRBV19 and TRBJ2-1; 10 positions match TRBD2. The CDR3 is made up of 15 amino acids. The junction had 5 bases not matched to a gene; V was cut back by 2 bases and J by 7 bases. CDR1 is LNHDA and CDR2 is SQIVND in the germline V gene (reference sequence). CDR3 residues: CASSIRGLAVNEQFF. The CDR3 region has the DNA TGTGCCAGTAGTATACGTGGACTAGCGGTGAATGAGCAGTTCTTC.